There are many counts of the clone carrying this TCR beta chain. Its target is not known. The CDR3 contains 15 residues. Germline V lookup: CDR1 KGHSH, CDR2 LQKENI. V was clipped by 0 bases and J by 1 base, with 7 bases between them. This sample was included in a study of T cells in Graves' hyperthyroidism and ophthalmopathy. The source material, RNA transcripts, was used to amplify TCR beta CDR3 regions. An initial round of RT-PCR targeting the TCR CDR3 relied on the HTBI primer set. TCRdb redid the calling of the multiplex PCR reads with MiXCR, one entry per CDR3 protein. Among roughly 740,000 distinct CDR3 sequences listed, 16% were seen once. Study-level points and caveats: Expanded thyroid clonotypes (above 0.001) were mostly also found in blood.

Patients aged 18 to 65 had newly diagnosed hyperthyroidism that had lasted under 2 months. Pregnant or lactating patients were excluded, as were those with uncontrolled infection or other autoimmune disease. Clinical symptoms, serum thyroxine and TRAb, thyroid ultrasound and orbital computed tomography together formed the diagnostic basis. The rearrangement uses TRBV18 and TRBJ1-5; D gene uncertain. The clonotype originates from a man between 18 and 29 years old with Graves' hyperthyroidism. The sequencing input was blood. The CDR3 here is CASSPPDASNQPQHF. CDR3 DNA sequence: TGTGCCAGCTCACCACCGGACGCAAGCAATCAGCCCCAGCATTTT.